A single TCR beta chain is shown here with its context. Its matching antigen is unknown. V was shortened by 4 bases and J by 2 bases, with 13 bases between the two germline ends. CDR3 size: 15 residues. Germline assignment: CDR1 SGHAT and CDR2 FQNNGV. TCRdb independently ran MiXCR on the RACE reads; one entry per CDR3 protein. The data show fewer than 300,000 distinct CDR3 sequences, approximately 7.5% seen once. Time point specified: pre-sensitization, week 0. Treatment in this sample: therapeutic diphenylcyclopropenone sensitization with weekly scalp DPC. Blood collection took place prior to placing each patch test. Donors, patients with alopecia ranging from 18 to 70 years old and judged suitable for DPC, provided samples. The sample is drawn from a study of human T cells and chemical hapten exposure. For the study at large: Chiefly women, the patients showed alopecia areata, totalis or universalis.

Study outcomes and limitations: Donors were affected by alopecia, so their immune reaction might vary from that of healthy individuals.

Material: whole blood, obtained in connection with sensitization to the hapten diphenylcyclopropenone (DPC). The genes are TRBV11-2 and TRBJ2-3; D could derive from TRBD1 or TRBD2 (5 bases each). The receptor was isolated from a young man with alopecia areata. Some clones in this sample may be carry-over from other donors' samples. Here the CDR3 DNA reads TGTGCCAGCAGCTCCCCAGGGACCTTCACAGATACGCAGTATTTT. As protein: CASSSPGTFTDTQYF.